This T cell receptor beta chain stems from a study of T cells in Graves' hyperthyroidism and ophthalmopathy. Study-wide results and caveats: Blood shared most expanded thyroid clonotypes above 0.001. The model made its ophthalmopathy prediction, and onset followed a median around 6.9 months later. Ophthalmopathy could be told apart from stable hyperthyroidism with a 13 V-J model.

The germline gives CDR1 LNHDA, CDR2 SQIVND (reference sequence). This CDR3 region has 14 residues. Trimming at V came to 10 bases and at J to 7 bases, leaving 14 bases not matched to a gene. The study based diagnoses on clinical symptoms, serum thyroxine and TRAb, thyroid ultrasound and orbital computed tomography. Concerning this clonotype: The antigen remains unidentified.

TCR beta CDR3 sequences were amplified from RNA transcripts. First-round RT-PCR with HTBI primers amplified the TCR CDR3 region. TCRdb reprocessed the multiplex PCR reads with MiXCR, giving one entry per CDR3 protein. The sample consists of 650,000 to 800,000 distinct CDR3 sequences, 40% to 55% of them appearing once. The V call is TRBV19, the J call TRBJ1-2; 8 bases align to TRBD1. This clonotype was sampled from an adult man with Graves' disease, either hyperthyroidism or ophthalmopathy (not recorded which). What was sequenced was peripheral blood or thyroid tissue (not recorded which). The CDR3 bases are TGTGCCACTTTGGACAGGGAGGGTCGGGGTGGCTACACCTTC. This translates into CATLDREGRGGYTF.